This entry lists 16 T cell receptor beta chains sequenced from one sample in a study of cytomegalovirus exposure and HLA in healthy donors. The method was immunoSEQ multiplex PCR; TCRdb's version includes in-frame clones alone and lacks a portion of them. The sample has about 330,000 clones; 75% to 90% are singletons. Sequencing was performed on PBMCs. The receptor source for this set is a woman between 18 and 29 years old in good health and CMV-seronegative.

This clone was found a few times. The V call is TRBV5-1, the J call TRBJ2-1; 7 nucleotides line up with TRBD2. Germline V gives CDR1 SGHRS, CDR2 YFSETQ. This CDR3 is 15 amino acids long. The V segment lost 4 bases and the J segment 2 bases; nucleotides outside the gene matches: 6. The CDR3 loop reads CASSTRTSPYNEQFF. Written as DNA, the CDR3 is TGCGCCAGCAGCACCAGGACTAGTCCCTACAATGAGCAGTTCTTC.

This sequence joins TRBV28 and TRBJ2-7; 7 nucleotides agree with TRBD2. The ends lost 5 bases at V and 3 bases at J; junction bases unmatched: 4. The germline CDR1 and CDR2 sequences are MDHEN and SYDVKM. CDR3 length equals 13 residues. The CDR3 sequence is CASSTAGRYEQYF. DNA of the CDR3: TGTGCCAGCAGTACAGCGGGGCGCTACGAGCAGTACTTC.

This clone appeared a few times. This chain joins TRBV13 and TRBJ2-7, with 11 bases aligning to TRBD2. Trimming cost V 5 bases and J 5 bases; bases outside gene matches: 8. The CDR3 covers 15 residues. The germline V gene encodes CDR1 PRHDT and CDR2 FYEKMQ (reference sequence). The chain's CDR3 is CASSPGLAGVNEQYF. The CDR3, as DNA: TGTGCCAGCAGCCCTGGACTAGCGGGCGTCAACGAGCAGTACTTC.

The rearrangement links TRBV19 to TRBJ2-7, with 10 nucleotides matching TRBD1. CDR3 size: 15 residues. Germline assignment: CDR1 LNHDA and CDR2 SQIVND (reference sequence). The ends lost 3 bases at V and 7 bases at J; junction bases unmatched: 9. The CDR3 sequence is CASSISGTGAGEQYF. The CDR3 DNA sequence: TGTGCCAGTAGTATCTCCGGGACAGGGGCCGGGGAGCAGTACTTC. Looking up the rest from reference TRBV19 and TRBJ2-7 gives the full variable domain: DGGITQSPKYLFRKEGQNVTLSCEQNLNHDAMYWYRQDPGQGLRLIYYSQIVNDFQKGDIAEGYSVSREKKESFPLTVTSAQKNPTAFYLCASSISGTGAGEQYFGPGTRLTVT.

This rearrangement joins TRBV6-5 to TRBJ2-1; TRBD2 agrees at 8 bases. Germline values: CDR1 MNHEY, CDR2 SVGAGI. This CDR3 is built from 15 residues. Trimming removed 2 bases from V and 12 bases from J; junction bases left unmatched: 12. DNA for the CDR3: TGTGCCAGCAGTTACGGGGCTAGCGGGCTTGGTCGGCAGTTCTTC. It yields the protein CASSYGASGLGRQFF.

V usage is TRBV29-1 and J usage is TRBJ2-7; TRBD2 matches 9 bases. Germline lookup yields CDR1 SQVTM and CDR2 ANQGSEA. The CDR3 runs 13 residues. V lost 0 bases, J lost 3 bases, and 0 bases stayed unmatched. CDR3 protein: CSVEETSGYEQYF. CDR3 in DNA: TGCAGCGTTGAAGAGACTAGCGGCTACGAGCAGTACTTC.

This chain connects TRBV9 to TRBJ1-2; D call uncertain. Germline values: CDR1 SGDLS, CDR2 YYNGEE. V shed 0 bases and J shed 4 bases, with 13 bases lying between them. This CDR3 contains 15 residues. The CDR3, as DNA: TGTGCCAGCAGCGTAGGGTCAGGCCCAGCCTATGGCTACACCTTC. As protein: CASSVGSGPAYGYTF.

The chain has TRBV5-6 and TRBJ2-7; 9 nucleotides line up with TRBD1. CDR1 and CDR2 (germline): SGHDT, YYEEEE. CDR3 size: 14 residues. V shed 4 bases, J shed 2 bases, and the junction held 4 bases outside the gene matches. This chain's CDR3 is CASSGQGTAYEQYF. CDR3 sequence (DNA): TGTGCCAGCAGCGGACAGGGGACCGCCTACGAGCAGTACTTC.

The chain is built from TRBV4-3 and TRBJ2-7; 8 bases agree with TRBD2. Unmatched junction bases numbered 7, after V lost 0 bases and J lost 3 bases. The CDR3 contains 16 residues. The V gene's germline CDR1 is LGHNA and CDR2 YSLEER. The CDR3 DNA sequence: TGCGCCAGCAGCCAAGATTCCAGCGGGAGCTACTACGAGCAGTACTTC. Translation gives CASSQDSSGSYYEQYF.

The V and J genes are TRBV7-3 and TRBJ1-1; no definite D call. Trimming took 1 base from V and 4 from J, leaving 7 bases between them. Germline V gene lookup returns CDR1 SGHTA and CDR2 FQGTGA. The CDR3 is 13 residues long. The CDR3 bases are TGTGCCAGCAGCTTAAGTCCGGGCACTGAAGCTTTCTTT. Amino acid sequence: CASSLSPGTEAFF. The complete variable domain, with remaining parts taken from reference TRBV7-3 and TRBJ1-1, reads GAGVSQTPSNKVTEKGKYVELRCDPISGHTALYWYRQSLGQGPEFLIYFQGTGAADDSGLPNDRFFAVRPEGSVSTLKIQRTERGDSAVYLCASSLSPGTEAFFGQGTRLTVV.

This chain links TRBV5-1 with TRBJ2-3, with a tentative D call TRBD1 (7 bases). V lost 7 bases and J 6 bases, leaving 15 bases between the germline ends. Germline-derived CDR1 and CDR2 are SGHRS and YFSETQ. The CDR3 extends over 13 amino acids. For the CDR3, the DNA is TGCGCCAGCCCGGGGGTAGGGGGCGATACGCAGTATTTT. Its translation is CASPGVGGDTQYF.

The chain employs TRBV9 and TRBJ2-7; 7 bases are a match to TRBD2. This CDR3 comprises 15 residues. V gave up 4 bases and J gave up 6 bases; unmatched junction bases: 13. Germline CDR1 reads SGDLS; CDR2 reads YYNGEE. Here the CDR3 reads CASSLDGRESGEQYF. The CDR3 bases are TGTGCCAGCAGCCTCGACGGGCGGGAGTCGGGCGAGCAGTACTTC.

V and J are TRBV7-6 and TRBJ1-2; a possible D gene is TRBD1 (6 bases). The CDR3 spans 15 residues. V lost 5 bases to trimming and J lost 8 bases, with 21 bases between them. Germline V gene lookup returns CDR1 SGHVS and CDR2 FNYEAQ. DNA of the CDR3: TGTGCCAGCAGCCCCTATGACAGGTGGAATGGAGGCTACACCTTC. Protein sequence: CASSPYDRWNGGYTF.

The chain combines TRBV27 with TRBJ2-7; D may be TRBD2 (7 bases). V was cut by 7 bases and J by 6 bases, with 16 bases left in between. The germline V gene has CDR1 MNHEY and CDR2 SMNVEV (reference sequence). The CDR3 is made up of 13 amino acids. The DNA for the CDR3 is TGTGCCAGCACTCGAGGGGAGGGGGGCGAGCAGTACTTC. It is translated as CASTRGEGGEQYF.

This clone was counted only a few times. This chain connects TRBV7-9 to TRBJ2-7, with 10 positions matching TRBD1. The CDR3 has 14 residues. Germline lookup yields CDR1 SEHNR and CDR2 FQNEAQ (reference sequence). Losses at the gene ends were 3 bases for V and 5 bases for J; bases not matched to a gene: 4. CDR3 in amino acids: CASSFGTGAHEQYF. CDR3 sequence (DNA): TGTGCCAGCAGCTTTGGGACAGGGGCCCACGAGCAGTACTTC.

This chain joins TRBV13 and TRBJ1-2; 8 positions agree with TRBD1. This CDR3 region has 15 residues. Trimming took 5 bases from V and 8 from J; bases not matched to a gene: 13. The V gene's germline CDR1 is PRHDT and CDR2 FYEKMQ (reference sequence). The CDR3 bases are TGTGCCAGCAGCGGGCCGGACAGGGAGATCTCGGGCTACACCTTC. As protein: CASSGPDREISGYTF.